These T cell receptor beta chains were read from a single sample in a study of shared clonotypes between healthy human individuals. Assay: immunoSEQ multiplex PCR; the TCRdb copy retains only in-frame clones and omits some. The table shows around 2,000,000 clones, with about 95% occurring only once. Sequencing used naive CD4+ T cells sorted from blood. The receptors shown here come from a man younger than 35 in good health. Each CDR3 is given with its conserved first and last residue. Fields, in order: CDR3 length, J gene, V gene, D gene, clone size, CDR3 protein, CDR3 DNA. The D gene is left open where the match is weak. Size tells how often a clone was seen (once, few, many) or the class of an expanded clone, and some rows leave it out.

>14|TRBJ1-5|TRBV6-5|NA|NA
CASSPIGGNQPQHF
TGTGCCAGCAGCCCCATCGGGGGGAATCAGCCCCAGCATTTT
>16|TRBJ1-6|TRBV7-8|NA|NA
CASSLAGRALNSPLHF
TGTGCCAGCAGCTTAGCGGGGAGGGCCCTTAATTCACCCCTCCACTTT
>17|TRBJ2-2|TRBV5-1|NA|NA
CASSPGHPTRRTGELFF
TGCGCCAGCAGCCCGGGACACCCAACACGAAGGACCGGGGAGCTGTTTTTT
>14|TRBJ2-5|TRBV4-1|NA|NA
CASSQDGRAETQYF
TGCGCCAGCAGCCAAGACGGAAGGGCAGAGACCCAGTACTTC
>10|TRBJ1-2|TRBV2|NA|NA
CASSVPGYTF
TGTGCCAGCAGTGTACCCGGCTACACCTTC
>12|TRBJ1-1|TRBV9|NA|NA
CASRPMNTEAFF
TGTGCCAGCAGGCCGATGAACACTGAAGCTTTCTTT
>14|TRBJ2-1|TRBV5-1|NA|NA
CASSFGGTGNEQFF
TGCGCCAGCAGCTTCGGAGGGACGGGGAATGAGCAGTTCTTC
>15|TRBJ2-7|TRBV2|NA|NA
CASSALLQGWAEQYF
TGTGCCAGCAGTGCCCTTCTACAGGGCTGGGCCGAGCAGTACTTC
>16|TRBJ2-1|TRBV6-5|TRBD1|NA
CASSYSSRQGNNEQFF
TGTGCCAGCAGTTACTCGAGTAGACAGGGGAACAATGAGCAGTTCTTC
>19|TRBJ1-2|TRBV7-9|NA|NA
CASSPQNPHFRGGNYGYTF
TGTGCCAGCAGCCCCCAGAATCCCCATTTCCGTGGAGGAAACTATGGCTACACCTTC
>18|TRBJ1-5|TRBV10-3|NA|NA
CAISESVASANGNQPQHF
TGTGCCATCAGTGAGTCGGTGGCGTCGGCTAACGGCAATCAGCCCCAGCATTTT
>13|TRBJ2-1|TRBV5-1|NA|NA
CASSLEGMNEQFF
TGCGCCAGCAGCTTGGAGGGGATGAATGAGCAGTTCTTC
>16|TRBJ2-2|TRBV11-3|NA|NA
CASSFALQYQTGELFF
TGTGCCAGCAGCTTCGCCTTACAATACCAAACCGGGGAGCTGTTTTTT
>14|TRBJ2-3|TRBV5-4|TRBD1|NA
CASSLRGPPDTQYF
TGTGCCAGCAGCTTGAGGGGGCCCCCCGATACGCAGTATTTT
>15|TRBJ1-5|TRBV7-2|NA|NA
CASSLDRGLNQPQHF
TGTGCCAGCAGCTTAGATCGGGGGCTCAATCAGCCCCAGCATTTT
>14|TRBJ1-2|TRBV28|NA|NA
CASRTEGGYYGYTF
TGTGCCAGCAGGACAGAAGGGGGATATTATGGCTACACCTTC
>13|TRBJ2-1|TRBV7-2|NA|NA
CASSLVPRDEQFF
TGTGCCAGCAGCTTGGTCCCGAGGGATGAGCAGTTCTTC
>17|TRBJ2-3|TRBV15|TRBD2|NA
CATSGMLSSGRSDTQYF
TGTGCCACCAGCGGAATGCTTTCTAGCGGGAGGTCTGATACGCAGTATTTT
>14|TRBJ1-1|TRBV6-5|NA|NA
CASSVLRGQDRAFF
TGTGCCAGCAGTGTCCTTAGAGGTCAGGATCGAGCTTTCTTT
>15|TRBJ1-6|TRBV7-2|NA|NA
CASSLTRQSNSPLHF
TGTGCCAGCAGCTTAACCCGCCAGAGCAATTCACCCCTCCACTTT
>15|TRBJ2-3|TRBV4-3|NA|NA
CASSQDTLGADTQYF
TGCGCCAGCAGCCAAGATACACTAGGAGCAGATACGCAGTATTTT
>15|TRBJ2-4|TRBV5-6|NA|NA
CASSLTQVAKNIQYF
TGTGCCAGCAGCTTGACCCAGGTAGCCAAAAACATTCAGTACTTC
>15|TRBJ2-1|TRBV5-4|NA|NA
CASSRDLSSYNEQFF
TGTGCCAGCAGCCGCGACCTGAGCTCCTACAATGAGCAGTTCTTC
>14|TRBJ2-5|TRBV29-1|NA|NA
CSVERSVSQETQYF
TGCAGCGTTGAAAGGTCGGTGTCCCAAGAGACCCAGTACTTC
>14|TRBJ2-7|TRBV6-6|NA|NA
CASRPPESSYEQYF
TGTGCCAGCAGGCCACCAGAAAGCTCCTACGAGCAGTACTTC
>15|TRBJ2-5|TRBV5-1|TRBD2|once
CATAGLAGAGETQYF
TGCGCCACGGCGGGTCTAGCGGGAGCAGGGGAGACCCAGTACTTC
>16|TRBJ2-5|TRBV5-1|NA|NA
CASSLGQGSVRETQYF
TGCGCCAGCAGCTTGGGTCAGGGAAGCGTGAGAGAGACCCAGTACTTC
>16|TRBJ1-6|TRBV6-5|TRBD1|once
CASSFGWDRSNSPLHF
TGTGCCAGCAGTTTTGGTTGGGACAGGAGTAATTCACCCCTCCACTTT
>14|TRBJ2-1|TRBV2|TRBD2|NA
CASTGLASYNEQFF
TGTGCCAGCACGGGACTAGCGTCCTACAATGAGCAGTTCTTC
>16|TRBJ2-4|TRBV29-1|TRBD2|NA
CSVLTTQGGRQNIQYF
TGCAGCGTTTTAACGACGCAGGGAGGGCGTCAAAACATTCAGTACTTC
>17|TRBJ2-3|TRBV7-2|TRBD2|NA
CASSSPRGSGRTDTQYF
TGTGCCAGCAGCTCCCCCCGGGGTAGCGGGAGGACAGATACGCAGTATTTT
>13|TRBJ1-6|TRBV28|NA|NA
CASSRDGVKPLHF
TGTGCCAGCAGCCGGGACGGGGTTAAACCCCTCCACTTT
>14|TRBJ1-2|TRBV19|NA|NA
CASTPSESNYGYTF
TGTGCCAGTACCCCATCAGAGAGTAACTATGGCTACACCTTC
>16|TRBJ2-1|TRBV5-1|TRBD2|NA
CASSRTGTSGLNEQFF
TGCGCCAGCAGCCGCACCGGGACTAGCGGACTCAATGAGCAGTTCTTC
>17|TRBJ2-7|TRBV18|NA|NA
CASSPRKSPLPRPEQYF
TGTGCCAGCTCACCAAGGAAGAGTCCTTTGCCCCGACCCGAGCAGTACTTC
>15|TRBJ2-3|TRBV5-1|NA|NA
CASSLEPLGTDTQYF
TGCGCCAGCAGCTTGGAACCACTTGGCACAGATACGCAGTATTTT
>14|TRBJ1-1|TRBV9|NA|NA
CASSVAPENAEAFF
TGTGCCAGCAGCGTAGCTCCGGAAAACGCTGAAGCTTTCTTT
>15|TRBJ2-3|TRBV7-9|NA|NA
CASSLEGLGTDTQYF
TGTGCCAGCAGCTTAGAGGGGCTTGGAACAGATACGCAGTATTTT
>11|TRBJ2-1|TRBV20-1|NA|NA
CSARPQDEQFF
TGCAGTGCTAGACCCCAGGATGAGCAGTTCTTC